This TCR beta chain was sequenced for a study of T cell responses to AZD1222 COVID-19 vaccine (dated by TCRdb to the early 2020s). Regarding the complete study: TCR sequencing was performed for roughly 250 trial participants, of whom 200 to 220 were given two doses of AZD1222 and around 26 were given two doses of MenACWY control vaccine. Trial participants were enrolled by age into subgroups of 18-55, 56-69 and 70-plus years, and 148, 28 and 57 TCR-sequenced participants, respectively, were included in these subgroups. Study-level results and caveats: Because no day 14 peak-response samples were available, the repertoires could be characterized only after the peak T cell response. After two AZD1222 doses, both the breadth and the depth of spike-specific TCRs were significantly higher than at day 0 and than in MenACWY recipients. Participants were mostly white British and included more females than males, and it was suggested by the authors that clonal diversity may have been underestimated. The 56-69-year group was small, and its depth increase did not reach significance, likely because of low power. CD4 TCRs associated with the vaccine covered the entire spike protein, and the dominant responses were in regions 160-218 and 743-854. Conclusions about previously exposed vaccinees were limited because only a handful of AZD1222 recipients were SARS-CoV-2 seropositive at baseline. Reportedly, close to half of the unique spike-specific TCRs recognized epitopes lying outside the regions that are mutated in the B.1.351 and B.1.1.7 variants.

The time point label of this sample denotes: about 28 days (+/-7) after the second vaccine dose. AZD1222 recipients given second doses at about 4 weeks or at about 12 weeks were pooled, since spike-specific TCR depth and breadth were not found to differ between the two schedules. Vaccinee samples were obtained from the UK trials COV001 and COV002, which included a single-blind randomized controlled phase 2/3 trial of AZD1222 (ChAdOx1 nCoV-19) in healthy adults. Trial participant PBMC samples were collected at day 0 and day 28 after the second dose for TCRbeta chain sequencing. A remark on this clone: Its specific antigen is unknown. Per-nucleotide qualities are absent, and no much larger clonotype sits a single base away.

The CDR3 regions of human TCRbeta chains were subjected to immunosequencing. On the study's bioinformatics: TCRs in the repertoires were compared against a reference library of SARS-CoV-2-specific TCRs that had been generated with the MIRA antigen-specificity platform. Breadth meant the fraction of unique TCRs that were SARS-CoV-2-associated, whereas depth meant the fraction of total T cells that were SARS-CoV-2-associated. Using the MIRA data, each spike-specific TCR was assigned both to the spike region to which the TCR was reactive and to a CD4 or CD8 class. Log10-transformed breadth and depth values were compared by one-way ANOVA with Sidak's multiple comparisons tests. TCRdb carries this immuneACCESS record with in-frame sequences only. Its versions omit some clonotypes, under half of them owing to an unresolved V gene in the studies checked, with the rest unexplained. V, J and clone size reflect that table, while D and trimming were determined from the DNA. In this sample the table shows 86,000 or so clones, 90% to 95% of which occur a single time. The top ten hold around a tenth of the sample.

The CDR3 has 15 amino acids, counting the end cysteine and phenylalanine. Only the CDR3 DNA stays, 45 bases, in frame from base 1. Clipping removes 2 bases from V and 5 bases from J, with 6 as the unmatched junction base count. CDR1 SGHRS and CDR2 YFSETQ were looked up in the germline V gene. The receptor's source is an adult who received the AZD1222 COVID-19 vaccine. Sequenced here: peripheral blood, sampled 28 days after the second AZD1222 dose. The chain employs TRBV5-1 and TRBJ2-3; 9 bases in the middle match TRBD1. The CDR3 in this case is CASSFPGQGKDTQYF. The DNA reads as follows: TGCGCCAGCAGCTTCCCCGGACAGGGGAAAGATACGCAGTATTTT.